This TCR beta chain was sequenced in a study of blood T cells in healthy people across ages. General study results and limits: Measured against age, TCR beta diversity per million T cells decreased in a roughly linear manner.

CDR1 and CDR2 from the germline V gene are MDHEN and SYDVKM. V gave up 4 bases and J gave up 2 bases, with 8 bases separating them. The CDR3 has 14 amino acids. Combining a sample-barcoded 5' primer with a J-beta primer mix, a second PCR ran for 7 to 11 cycles. Using its own MiXCR run on the 5' RACE reads, TCRdb lists one record per CDR3 protein. The sample holds 1.6 million or so distinct CDR3 sequences, almost 35% seen once. Concerning this clonotype: No antigen is known for it.

This TCR came from a woman aged 25 to 39 in good health. The rearrangement uses TRBV28 and TRBJ1-4; no clear D gene. The material sequenced was blood. The CDR3 here is CASSSTGTNEKLFF. CDR3 sequence (DNA): TGTGCCAGCAGTTCGACGGGGACTAATGAAAAACTGTTTTTT.